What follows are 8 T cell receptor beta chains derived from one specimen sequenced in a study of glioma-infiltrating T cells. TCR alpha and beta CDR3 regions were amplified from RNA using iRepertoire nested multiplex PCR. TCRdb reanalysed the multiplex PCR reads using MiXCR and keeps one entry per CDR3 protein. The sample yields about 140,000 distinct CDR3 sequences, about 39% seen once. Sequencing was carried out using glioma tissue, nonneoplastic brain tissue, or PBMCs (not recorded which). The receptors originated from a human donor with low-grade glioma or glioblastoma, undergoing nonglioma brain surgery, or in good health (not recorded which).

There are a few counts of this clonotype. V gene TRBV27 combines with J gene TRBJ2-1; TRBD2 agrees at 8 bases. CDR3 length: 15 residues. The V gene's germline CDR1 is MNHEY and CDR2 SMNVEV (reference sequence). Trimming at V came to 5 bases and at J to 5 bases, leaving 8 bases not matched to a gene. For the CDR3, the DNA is TGTGCCAGCAGTCTCTCGGGACTAGGGAACAATGAGCAGTTCTTC. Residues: CASSLSGLGNNEQFF.

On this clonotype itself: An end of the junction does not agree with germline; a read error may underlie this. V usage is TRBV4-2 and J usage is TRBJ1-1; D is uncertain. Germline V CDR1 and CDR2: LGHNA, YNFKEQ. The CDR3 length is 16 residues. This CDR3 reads CANSQDTSVLLTEAFF. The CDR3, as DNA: TGTGCCAACAGCCAAGATACGTCGGTTCTGCTCACTGAAGCTTTCTTT.

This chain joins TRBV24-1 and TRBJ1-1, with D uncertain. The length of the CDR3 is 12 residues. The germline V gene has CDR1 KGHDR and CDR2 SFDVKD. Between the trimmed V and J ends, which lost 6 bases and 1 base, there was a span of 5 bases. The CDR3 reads CATSTRNTEAFF. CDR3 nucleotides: TGTGCCACCAGTACAAGGAACACTGAAGCTTTCTTT.

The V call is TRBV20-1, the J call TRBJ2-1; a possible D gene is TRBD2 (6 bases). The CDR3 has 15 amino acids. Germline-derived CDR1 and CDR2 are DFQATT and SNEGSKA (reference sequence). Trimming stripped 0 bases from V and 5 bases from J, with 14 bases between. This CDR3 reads CSARDGGADNNEQFF. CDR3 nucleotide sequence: TGCAGTGCTAGAGACGGCGGGGCAGATAACAATGAGCAGTTCTTC.

The CDR3 spells CASSLGTSGRVSQDTQYF. CDR3 nucleotides: TGTGCCAGCAGCTTAGGGACTAGCGGGAGAGTATCCCAAGATACGCAGTATTTT. The chain carries TRBV28 and TRBJ2-3, with 14 bases aligning to TRBD2. CDR3 size: 18 residues. CDR1 is MDHEN, CDR2 SYDVKM, per germline. V was clipped by 6 bases and J by 5 bases; unmatched bases: 13.

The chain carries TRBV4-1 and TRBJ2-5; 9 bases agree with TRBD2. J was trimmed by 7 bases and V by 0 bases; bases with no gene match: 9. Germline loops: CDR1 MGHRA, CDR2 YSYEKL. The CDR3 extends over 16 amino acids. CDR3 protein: CASSQDLGAGGVTQYF. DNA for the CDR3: TGCGCCAGCAGCCAAGATTTGGGAGCGGGGGGTGTGACCCAGTACTTC.

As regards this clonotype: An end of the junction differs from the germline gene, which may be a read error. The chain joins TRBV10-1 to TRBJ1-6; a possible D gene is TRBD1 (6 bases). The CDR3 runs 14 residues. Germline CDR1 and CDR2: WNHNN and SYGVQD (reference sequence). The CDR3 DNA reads TGCGCCAGCAGTCCACAGGGAAGTAGTTCACCCCTCCATTTT. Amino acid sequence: CASSPQGSSSPLHF.

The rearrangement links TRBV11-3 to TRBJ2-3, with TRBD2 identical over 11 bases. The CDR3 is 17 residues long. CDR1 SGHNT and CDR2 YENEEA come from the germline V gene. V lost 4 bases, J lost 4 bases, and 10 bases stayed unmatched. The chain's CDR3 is CASSSSPLAGVADTQYF. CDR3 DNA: TGTGCCAGCAGCTCCTCTCCACTAGCGGGAGTTGCAGATACGCAGTATTTT.